This T cell receptor beta chain was identified in a study of follicular helper T cells after annual influenza vaccination. TCRB was sequenced at Survey level resolution. Here immunoSEQ multiplex PCR was the method, and the copy in TCRdb shows in-frame clones only, minus some. The sample shows 12,000 or so clones, 80% of them seen only once. Regarding the study as a whole: Day 7 ICOS+CD38+ clones were most often found later in ICOS-CD38- cTfh cells. ICOS+CD38+ cTfh clonality tracked population frequency, and its change tracked circulating plasmablast change.

Trimming at V came to 6 bases and at J to 4 bases, leaving 6 bases not matched to a gene. CDR1 is MNHNS and CDR2 is SASEGT in the germline V gene. The CDR3 is 14 amino acids. Time point here: 2015-2016 season, pre-vaccination. Per time point, roughly 40-110 mL of blood was sampled. Of note for this clone: Its target is not known.

Sequenced material: CXCR5+ CD38- circulating T follicular helper cells from blood, taken on the day of influenza vaccination. Subset: circulating Tfh, non-naive CD4+CXCR5+PD-1+ (ICOS+CD38+ or ICOS-CD38-). The source of this sequence is an adult who received the influenza vaccine. This chain connects TRBV6-1 to TRBJ1-2; TRBD1 matches at 9 bases. The CDR3 region has the DNA TGTGCCAGCAGCGCCGACAGGGGGTTCTATGGCTACACCTTC. Amino acid sequence: CASSADRGFYGYTF.